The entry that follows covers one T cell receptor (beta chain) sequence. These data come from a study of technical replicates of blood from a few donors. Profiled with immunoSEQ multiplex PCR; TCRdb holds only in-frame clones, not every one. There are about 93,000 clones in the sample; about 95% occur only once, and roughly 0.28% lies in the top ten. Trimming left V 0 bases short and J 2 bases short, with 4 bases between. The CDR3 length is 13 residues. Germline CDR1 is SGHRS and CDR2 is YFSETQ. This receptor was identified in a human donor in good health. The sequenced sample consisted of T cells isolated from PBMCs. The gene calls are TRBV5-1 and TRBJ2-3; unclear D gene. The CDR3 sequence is CASSLAYTDTQYF. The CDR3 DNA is TGCGCCAGCAGCTTGGCTTACACAGATACGCAGTATTTT.